These 9 T cell receptor beta chains originate from one sample sequenced in a study of persistence of HIV-infected CD4 T cells. The antigens of these receptors remain unknown. Sequencing used immunoSEQ version 4 in survey mode. Here immunoSEQ multiplex PCR was the method, and the copy in TCRdb shows in-frame clones only, minus some. The data contain roughly 41,000 clones, 87% of them singletons. Cells were stimulated nonspecifically with anti-CD3/anti-CD28 magnetic beads. CD4+ T cells upregulating both CD40 ligand and CD69 were sorted as responding cells. The sequences come from CD4+ T cells sorted from PBMCs after approximately 20-hour stimulation, collected from a patient who received antiretroviral therapy. The source is an adult man with HIV who was CMV-seropositive.

There are a few counts of this clone. The chain couples TRBV7-2 to TRBJ1-3; D uncertain. V was cut by 1 base and J by 0 bases, with 7 bases left in between. CDR1 is SGHTA and CDR2 is FQGNSA in the germline V gene. CDR3 size: 15 residues. CDR3 DNA sequence: TGTGCCAGCAGCTTAGAGATTCTCTCTGGAAACACCATATATTTT. Its protein product is CASSLEILSGNTIYF.

This clone appeared a single time. This chain uses TRBV19 with TRBJ1-2; D gene uncertain. The V end was cut by 5 bases, the J end by 8 bases, with 21 bases between. Germline CDR1 reads LNHDA; CDR2 reads SQIVND (reference sequence). CDR3 length equals 15 residues. Here the CDR3 reads CASSSEYMELSGYTF. CDR3 sequence (DNA): TGTGCCAGTAGTTCAGAATACATGGAGCTTAGCGGCTACACCTTC.

The V call is TRBV27, the J call TRBJ1-4, with a tentative D call TRBD1 (6 bases). Trimming pared 4 bases from V and 10 bases from J, leaving 10 bases between. The CDR3 loop spans 12 amino acids. From germline, CDR1 is MNHEY and CDR2 SMNVEV (reference sequence). CDR3 coding DNA: TGTGCCAGCAGTTCGTTAGGGGGAAAACTGTTTTTT. Residues: CASSSLGGKLFF.

V and J are TRBV3-1 (or the pseudogene TRBV3-2) and TRBJ2-3; 11 bases are a match to TRBD2. Germline V CDR1 and CDR2: LGHDT, YNNKEL (reference sequence). CDR3 length equals 17 residues. V dropped 1 base and J dropped 0; count of bases not matched to a gene: 3. The CDR3 loop reads CASSQARLAGSTDTQYF. The CDR3 nucleotides read TGTGCCAGCAGCCAAGCCAGACTAGCGGGAAGCACAGATACGCAGTATTTT.

The rearrangement links TRBV11-2 to TRBJ1-5, with D possibly matching TRBD1 (6 bases). The germline gives CDR1 SGHAT, CDR2 FQNNGV. The V end was cut by 3 bases, the J end by 4 bases, with 13 bases between. CDR3 length: 15 residues. DNA of the CDR3: TGTGCCAGCAGCTTTTCGGGGGGCTCAAATCAGCCCCAGCATTTT. Translated, it gives CASSFSGGSNQPQHF.

CDR3 DNA: TGTGCCAGCTCACCGGAAAGCTATGGCTACACCTTC. Protein product: CASSPESYGYTF. The V and J genes are TRBV18 and TRBJ1-2; no definite D call. The CDR3 has 12 residues. V dropped 3 bases and J dropped 4 bases, with 6 bases sitting between them. CDR1 and CDR2 from the germline V gene are KGHSH and LQKENI.

This chain connects TRBV20-1 to TRBJ1-2; D is undetermined. The V and J ends lost 3 bases and 6 bases respectively, with 8 bases between them. The CDR3 contains 11 residues. Germline values: CDR1 DFQATT, CDR2 SNEGSKA (reference sequence). CDR3 DNA sequence: TGCAGTGCTAGTCGGGAGAATGGCTACACCTTC. Translated, it gives CSASRENGYTF.

The J gene is TRBJ2-1, the V gene TRBV5-6, with TRBD1 matching 8 bases. V lost 2 bases to trimming and J lost 7 bases; unmatched junction nucleotides: 5. The CDR3 is made up of 14 amino acids. Germline loops: CDR1 SGHDT, CDR2 YYEEEE. The CDR3 spells CASSFWDRQNEQFF. The CDR3, as DNA: TGTGCCAGCAGCTTTTGGGACAGGCAAAATGAGCAGTTCTTC.

The chain recombines TRBV5-5 with TRBJ1-2, with 8 nucleotides matching TRBD1. The CDR3 has 14 amino acids. CDR1 and CDR2 from the germline V gene are SGHKS and YYEKEE (reference sequence). The V segment lost 2 bases and the J segment 6 bases; nucleotides outside the gene matches: 6. The DNA of the CDR3 is TGTGCCAGCAGCTTTGACAGGGGACGAAATGGCTACACCTTC. It translates to CASSFDRGRNGYTF.